The 32 T cell receptor beta chains below come from one sample, sequenced in a study of T cell repertoires in cytomegalovirus infection (dated by TCRdb to between 2018 and 2021). TCRdb shows the sequencer as Illumina HiSeq 1500. TCRdb reprocessing: public reads trimmed at Q25 with fastp, clones called with MiXCR, in-frame beta chains kept. Rows matching on CDR3 protein sequence are summarized as one entry with the most common DNA and genes. For this sample the table gives approximately 340,000 distinct CDR3 sequences, of which under 35% were detected only once. The top ten hold around 18% of the sample. For these TCRs, the target antigens are not known. The treatment or condition label of this sample denotes: in vitro stimulation with specific CMV peptide epitopes to enrich CMV-specific T cells. Sample: cultured PBMCs, taken from culture after CMV antigen stimulation. Receptors were obtained from a human donor in good health (CMV status not recorded). Some clones in this sample may be carry-over from other donors' samples.

CDR3 region: CAGRDSRTDTQYF. The CDR3 nucleotides are TGTGCCGGAAGGGACAGTCGCACAGATACGCAGTATTTT. This chain links TRBV19 with TRBJ2-3; 7 bases are a match to TRBD1. From germline, CDR1 is LNHDA and CDR2 SQIVND (reference sequence). The CDR3 runs 13 residues. Losses at the gene ends were 11 bases for V and 1 base for J; bases not matched to a gene: 6.

The CDR3 region has the DNA TGTGCCAGCAGAAGCGGGACTAGCGTCTCCTACGAGCAGTACTTC. Residues: CASRSGTSVSYEQYF. The chain uses TRBV12-3 or TRBV12-4 and TRBJ2-7, with 10 bases lining up with TRBD2. The CDR3 is 15 amino acids. J was trimmed by 0 bases and V by 6 bases; bases with no gene match: 5.

Here the CDR3 reads CATSRDFGSFGGTDTQYF. CDR3 sequence (DNA): TGTGCCACCAGCAGAGATTTTGGCAGCTTCGGGGGCACAGATACGCAGTATTTT. The rearrangement links TRBV15 to TRBJ2-3; tentatively, D is TRBD2 (5 bases). This CDR3 has 18 residues. V gave up 0 bases and J gave up 1 base, with 17 bases separating them. From germline, CDR1 is LNHNV and CDR2 YYDKDF (reference sequence). The full variable domain, its missing parts supplied by reference TRBV15 and TRBJ2-3, is DAMVIQNPRYQVTQFGKPVTLSCSQTLNHNVMYWYQQKSSQAPKLLFHYYDKDFNNEADTPDNFQSRRPNTSFCFLDIRSPGLGDTAMYLCATSRDFGSFGGTDTQYFGPGTRLTVL.

The chain combines TRBV12-3 or TRBV12-4 with TRBJ1-3, with D maybe TRBD1 (5 bases). The germline V and J ends were trimmed by 4 bases and 3 bases, with 13 bases remaining between them. The CDR3 runs 15 residues. The CDR3 coding sequence is TGTGCCAGCAGTTCCTCGGGCAGGGATGGAAACACCATATATTTT. This sequence encodes CASSSSGRDGNTIYF.

The gene calls are TRBV7-2 and TRBJ1-2; TRBD1 might be the D (5 bases). Trimming pared 5 bases from V and 4 bases from J, leaving 11 bases between. Germline values: CDR1 SGHTA, CDR2 FQGNSA. The CDR3 sequence is 13 residues long. The CDR3 protein is CASSDSAPYGYTF. CDR3 in DNA: TGTGCCAGCAGCGACAGCGCTCCCTATGGCTACACCTTC.

The V and J genes are TRBV27 and TRBJ1-1, with D possibly TRBD1 on 5 matching bases. V was shortened by 5 bases and J by 0 bases, with 16 bases between the two germline ends. Germline V gives CDR1 MNHEY, CDR2 SMNVEV (reference sequence). This CDR3 spans 16 amino acids. The CDR3 loop is CASSPHDSGLNTEAFF. In nucleotides, the CDR3 is TGTGCCAGCAGTCCACATGATTCGGGGCTGAACACTGAAGCTTTCTTT.

The chain links TRBV6-1 to TRBJ2-7; tentatively, D is TRBD1 (5 bases). Per germline, CDR1 MNHNS and CDR2 SASEGT. CDR3 size: 14 residues. Trimming took 1 base from V and 2 from J, leaving 9 bases between them. The CDR3 nucleotides read TGTGCCAGCAGTGAAGGTGCAGGGCCCTACGAGCAGTACTTC. This codes for CASSEGAGPYEQYF.

This clonotype has only a few counts. The chain couples TRBV9 to TRBJ2-3; 7 bases map to TRBD2. V was clipped by 5 bases and J by 6 bases; unmatched bases: 9. The CDR3 has 14 residues. Per germline, CDR1 SGDLS and CDR2 YYNGEE. The CDR3 DNA reads as TGTGCCAGCAGGGCGGGAGAAGGGTTTGATACGCAGTATTTT. Its protein is CASRAGEGFDTQYF. Complete variable domain (other parts from reference TRBV9 and TRBJ2-3): DSGVTQTPKHLITATGQRVTLRCSPRSGDLSVYWYQQSLDQGLQFLIQYYNGEERAKGNILERFSAQQFPDLHSELNLSSLELGDSALYFCASRAGEGFDTQYFGPGTRLTVL.

The rearrangement uses TRBV4-2 and TRBJ1-1; D may be TRBD1 (5 bases). CDR1 and CDR2 from the germline V gene are LGHNA and YNFKEQ. Trimming stripped 1 base from V and 2 bases from J, with 14 bases between. The CDR3 covers 16 residues. The CDR3 protein is CASSQATGAPNTEAFF. The DNA for the CDR3 is TGTGCCAGCAGCCAAGCCACAGGAGCCCCAAACACTGAAGCTTTCTTT.

The table lists this clonotype with many counts. V and J are TRBV11-2 and TRBJ2-7; D not resolved. Germline V CDR1 and CDR2: SGHAT, FQNNGV. Deletions cut 4 bases from V and 0 bases from J, with 10 bases between. This CDR3 spans 14 amino acids. The CDR3 reads CASSSRKSSYEQYF. The CDR3 DNA sequence: TGTGCCAGCAGCTCCAGGAAGAGCTCCTACGAGCAGTACTTC.

This clonotype was detected a few times. The chain uses TRBV28 and TRBJ2-1; D call uncertain. CDR3 size: 13 residues. Deletions cut 6 bases from V and 11 bases from J, with 17 bases between. CDR1 is MDHEN, CDR2 SYDVKM, per germline. CDR3 nucleotide sequence: TGTGCCAGCAGCCCCCCCCGGCGGATGAAGCAGTTCTTC. It yields the protein CASSPPRRMKQFF.

The chain has TRBV7-9 and TRBJ1-6, with TRBD1 identical over 8 bases. The germline gives CDR1 SEHNR, CDR2 FQNEAQ (reference sequence). The ends lost 2 bases at V and 10 bases at J; junction bases unmatched: 13. CDR3 length: 17 amino acids. CDR3 residues: CASSLSSGQGIQSPLHF. In DNA, the CDR3 is TGTGCCAGCAGCTTATCCTCAGGACAGGGAATTCAATCACCCCTCCACTTT.

In this sample, this clonotype turned up many times. This chain uses TRBV11-2 with TRBJ2-5; D might be TRBD1 (6 bases). CDR1 and CDR2 (germline): SGHAT, FQNNGV. This CDR3 has 17 residues. V was trimmed by 4 bases and J by 0 bases, leaving 18 bases between them. CDR3 amino acids: CASSYTGFKSNQETQYF. CDR3 DNA: TGTGCCAGCAGCTACACAGGGTTCAAGTCAAACCAAGAGACCCAGTACTTC.

This clonotype was found many times. The V call is TRBV10-3, the J call TRBJ2-1, with unresolved D. Germline-derived CDR1 and CDR2 are ENHRY and SYGVKD. The CDR3 spans 13 residues. Trimming pared 8 bases from V and 7 bases from J, leaving 15 bases between. DNA of the CDR3: TGTGCCATCGTCCCCTCTTTAGGGAATGAGCAGTTCTTC. Translating it yields CAIVPSLGNEQFF.

This clonotype was observed a few times. The rearrangement links TRBV20-1 to TRBJ2-7; 8 bases are a match to TRBD1. CDR3 length: 13 residues. The germline V gene encodes CDR1 DFQATT and CDR2 SNEGSKA (reference sequence). Germline trimming cut 3 bases from V and 4 bases from J; bases unmatched to any gene: 5. In DNA form, the CDR3 reads TGCAGTGCTAGGGGACAGGCTTGGTACGAGCAGTACTTC. This encodes CSARGQAWYEQYF.

This clonotype has more than one count but fewer than ten. The genes are TRBV7-2 and TRBJ1-1; the D gene is possibly TRBD1 (5 bases). The CDR3 covers 15 residues. Germline CDR1 is SGHTA and CDR2 is FQGNSA. Between the trimmed V and J ends, which lost 5 bases and 2 bases, there was a span of 15 bases. CDR3 sequence (DNA): TGTGCCAGCAGCCAGGGACGGGCACTAAACACTGAAGCTTTCTTT. It codes for CASSQGRALNTEAFF.

The gene calls are TRBV18 and TRBJ1-1; D is unresolved. The germline V gene encodes CDR1 KGHSH and CDR2 LQKENI. There are 15 residues in the CDR3. With 8 bases removed from V and 1 base from J, the gap between germline ends came to 17 bases. The CDR3 DNA reads TGTGCCAGCCTGCCAGGCGTTGGGTCGAACACTGAAGCTTTCTTT. It encodes CASLPGVGSNTEAFF.

This clonotype was found many times. The chain joins TRBV7-9 to TRBJ1-1; 10 nucleotides line up with TRBD1. CDR1 and CDR2 (germline): SEHNR, FQNEAQ (reference sequence). The CDR3 totals 15 residues. J gave up 5 bases and V 3 bases, and 6 bases lay outside the gene matches. The CDR3 DNA reads as TGTGCCAGCAGCTTCGACAGGGGGCAGGAGACTGAAGCTTTCTTT. Translated, it gives CASSFDRGQETEAFF.

This clonotype was counted a single time. V usage is TRBV28 and J usage is TRBJ1-2, with D perhaps TRBD1 (6 bases). Germline loops: CDR1 MDHEN, CDR2 SYDVKM. The CDR3 consists of 16 residues. V was pared by 7 bases and J by 4 bases, with 22 bases between. The CDR3 spells CASTTSSGGGLYGYTF. CDR3 in DNA: TGTGCCAGCACCACTTCATCTGGCGGGGGCCTCTATGGCTACACCTTC.

The chain links TRBV27 to TRBJ1-1, with D unclear. The CDR3 has 14 amino acids. CDR1 and CDR2 (germline): MNHEY, SMNVEV (reference sequence). V was cut by 2 bases and J by 4 bases, with 11 bases left in between. The CDR3 nucleotides read TGTGCCAGCAGTTTACGCCCCCGGGGCACTGAAGCTTTCTTT. It is translated as CASSLRPRGTEAFF.

The chain links TRBV4-1 to TRBJ1-4; 9 nucleotides align to TRBD1. CDR1 MGHRA and CDR2 YSYEKL come from the germline V gene. Unmatched junction bases numbered 4, after V lost 2 bases and J lost 6 bases. The CDR3 spans 15 residues. The chain's CDR3 is CASSQPDRGYEKLFF. The CDR3 nucleotides are TGCGCCAGCAGCCAACCCGACAGGGGGTATGAAAAACTGTTTTTT.

A few counts support this clonotype. The chain carries TRBV6-1 and TRBJ1-1; D uncertain. Trimming left V 8 bases short and J 0 bases short, with 10 bases between. The length of the CDR3 is 13 residues. Germline V CDR1 and CDR2: MNHNS, SASEGT. The CDR3 DNA reads TGTGCCAGCTCAGAGCGACTGAACACTGAAGCTTTCTTT. Its protein product is CASSERLNTEAFF.

The rearrangement uses TRBV19 and TRBJ2-4, with a weak D call TRBD1 (5 bases). V gave up 5 bases and J gave up 3 bases, with 11 bases separating them. This CDR3 comprises 14 residues. CDR1 LNHDA and CDR2 SQIVND come from the germline V gene (reference sequence). The CDR3 protein is CASSPQGYKNIQYF. The CDR3 coding sequence is TGTGCCAGTAGTCCCCAGGGTTACAAAAACATTCAGTACTTC. Variable domain in full (rest from reference TRBV19 and TRBJ2-4): DGGITQSPKYLFRKEGQNVTLSCEQNLNHDAMYWYRQDPGQGLRLIYYSQIVNDFQKGDIAEGYSVSREKKESFPLTVTSAQKNPTAFYLCASSPQGYKNIQYFGAGTRLSVL.

The chain joins TRBV2 to TRBJ1-1; tentatively, D is TRBD1 (6 bases). The germline V gene encodes CDR1 SNHLY and CDR2 FYNNEI. The CDR3 totals 14 residues. The V end was cut by 7 bases, the J end by 1 base, with 13 bases between. CDR3 amino acids: CASTSDSGNTEAFF. CDR3 in DNA: TGTGCCAGCACCTCGGACAGTGGGAACACTGAAGCTTTCTTT. Based on the CDR3 plus reference TRBV2 and TRBJ1-1, the full variable domain is EPEVTQTPSHQVTQMGQEVILRCVPISNHLYFYWYRQILGQKVEFLVSFYNNEISEKSEIFDDQFSVERPDGSNFTLKIRSTKLEDSAMYFCASTSDSGNTEAFFGQGTRLTVV.

This chain joins TRBV18 and TRBJ1-4; no definite D call. V lost 1 base and J lost 4, with 10 bases in between. Germline CDR1 KGHSH, CDR2 LQKENI. The CDR3 sequence is 15 residues long. The CDR3 sequence is CASSPRAGNNEKLFF. The CDR3 region has the DNA TGTGCCAGCTCACCACGGGCCGGAAATAATGAAAAACTGTTTTTT.

This clonotype was counted only a few times. The chain is built from TRBV19 and TRBJ1-5; weak D call: TRBD1 (6 bases). Trimming removed 5 bases from V and 2 bases from J, with 19 bases in between. Germline lookup yields CDR1 LNHDA and CDR2 SQIVND (reference sequence). This CDR3 has 17 residues. The CDR3 loop is CASSGDMGTGGNQPQHF. The CDR3 nucleotides are TGTGCCAGTAGTGGGGACATGGGAACTGGGGGCAATCAGCCCCAGCATTTT.

This chain joins TRBV13 and TRBJ1-6, with 9 bases identical to TRBD1. This CDR3 is 19 amino acids long. With V trimmed by 1 base and J by 0 bases, 7 bases remained unmatched. Germline assignment: CDR1 PRHDT and CDR2 FYEKMQ (reference sequence). CDR3 amino acids: CASSLEGQGKRSYNSPLHF. Written as DNA, the CDR3 is TGTGCCAGCAGCTTAGAGGGACAGGGTAAACGCTCCTATAATTCACCCCTCCACTTT.

This clonotype was counted only a few times. The V and J genes are TRBV7-2 and TRBJ2-2; TRBD2 matches at 13 bases. The trim removed 5 bases at V and 5 bases at J, leaving 8 bases unmatched. Germline V gene lookup returns CDR1 SGHTA and CDR2 FQGNSA. The CDR3 sequence is 17 residues long. CDR3 coding DNA: TGTGCCAGCAGCCATCCATCGGGACTAGCGGGAACCGGGGAGCTGTTTTTT. Encoded protein: CASSHPSGLAGTGELFF.

V is TRBV11-2 and J is TRBJ1-2; 12 bases agree with TRBD1. The germline gives CDR1 SGHAT, CDR2 FQNNGV. With 5 bases clipped from V and 7 bases from J, the junction kept 5 bases outside the gene matches. CDR3 length: 14 amino acids. The CDR3 region is CASSPGTGGAGYTF. DNA for the CDR3: TGTGCCAGCAGCCCCGGGACAGGGGGCGCTGGCTACACCTTC. The whole variable domain, remainder taken from reference TRBV11-2 and TRBJ1-2, is EAGVAQSPRYKIIEKRQSVAFWCNPISGHATLYWYQQILGQGPKLLIQFQNNGVVDDSQLPKDRFSAERLKGVDSTLKIQPAKLEDSAVYLCASSPGTGGAGYTFGSGTRLTVV.

This sequence joins TRBV10-3 and TRBJ1-2; a weak D match, TRBD1 (6 bases). From germline, CDR1 is ENHRY and CDR2 SYGVKD. The CDR3 loop spans 13 amino acids. V was shortened by 8 bases and J by 4 bases, with 14 bases between the two germline ends. The chain's CDR3 is CAILWGHSYGYTF. The CDR3 DNA follows: TGTGCCATCCTTTGGGGGCACAGCTATGGCTACACCTTC.

Comment on this clonotype: The germline gene is not matched at one end of the junction; a read error may be the cause. The rearrangement joins TRBV7-7 to TRBJ2-3; D perhaps matches TRBD1 (5 bases). The CDR3 contains 15 residues. Looked up from germline, CDR1 is SSHAT and CDR2 is FNYEAQ (reference sequence). CDR3 sequence reads: CASSEGVGSTDTQYF. The CDR3 region has the DNA TGTGCTAGCAGCGAAGGGGTAGGAAGTACAGATACGCAGTATTTT. The full variable domain, rest sourced from reference TRBV7-7 and TRBJ2-3, is GAGVSQSPRYKVTKRGQDVTLRCDPISSHATLYWYQQALGQGPEFLTYFNYEAQPDKSGLPSDRFSAERPEGSISTLTIQRTEQRDSAMYRCASSEGVGSTDTQYFGPGTRLTVL.

This clonotype was counted ten times or more. The chain couples TRBV11-2 to TRBJ1-6, with TRBD1 identical over 8 bases. V dropped 1 base and J dropped 4; count of bases not matched to a gene: 3. From germline, CDR1 is SGHAT and CDR2 FQNNGV. This CDR3 is built from 16 residues. The CDR3 protein is CASSLGTGLYNSPLHF. DNA for the CDR3: TGTGCCAGCAGCTTAGGGACAGGGCTTTATAATTCACCCCTCCACTTT.